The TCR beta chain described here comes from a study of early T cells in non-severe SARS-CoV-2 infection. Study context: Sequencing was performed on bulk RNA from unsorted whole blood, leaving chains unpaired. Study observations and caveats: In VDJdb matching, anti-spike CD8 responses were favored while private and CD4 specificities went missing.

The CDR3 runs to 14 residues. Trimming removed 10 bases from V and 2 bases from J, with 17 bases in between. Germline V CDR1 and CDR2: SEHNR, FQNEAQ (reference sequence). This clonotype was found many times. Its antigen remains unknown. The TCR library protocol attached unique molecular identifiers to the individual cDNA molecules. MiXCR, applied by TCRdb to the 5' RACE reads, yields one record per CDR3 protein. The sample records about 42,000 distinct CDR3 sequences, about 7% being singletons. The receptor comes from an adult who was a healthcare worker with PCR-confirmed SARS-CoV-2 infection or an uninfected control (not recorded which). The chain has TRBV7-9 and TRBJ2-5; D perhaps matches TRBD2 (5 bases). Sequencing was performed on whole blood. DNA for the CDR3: TGTGCCACCGAAACTAGAGGTGATCAAGAGACCCAGTACTTC. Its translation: CATETRGDQETQYF.